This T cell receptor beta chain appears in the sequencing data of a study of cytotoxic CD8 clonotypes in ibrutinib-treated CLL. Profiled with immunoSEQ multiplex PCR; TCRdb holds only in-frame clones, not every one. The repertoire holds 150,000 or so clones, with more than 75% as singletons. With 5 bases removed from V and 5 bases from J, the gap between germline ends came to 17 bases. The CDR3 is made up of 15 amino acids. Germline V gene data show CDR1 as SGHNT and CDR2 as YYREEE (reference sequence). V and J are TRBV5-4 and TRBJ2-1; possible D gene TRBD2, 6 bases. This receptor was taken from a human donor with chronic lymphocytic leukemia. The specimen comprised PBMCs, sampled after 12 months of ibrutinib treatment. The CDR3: CASREGGRFDNEQFF. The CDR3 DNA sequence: TGTGCCAGCAGAGAAGGAGGGAGGTTCGACAATGAGCAGTTCTTC.